This is a list of T cell receptor beta chains from one sample in a study of T cells in localized non-small cell lung cancer. Repertoires were generated with immunoSEQ multiplex PCR, while TCRdb's copy carries only in-frame clones and drops some. In the table there are some 41,000 clones, roughly 83% of which are singletons. The sequenced sample was PBMCs, obtained before any cancer treatment. All receptors come from a man aged 40-75 years with stage II lung adenocarcinoma. Both conserved end residues are trimmed from each CDR3.

CDR3aa	v_gene	j_gene
ASSLIGGGTEAF	TRBV7-2	TRBJ1-1
ASRNAAGNQPQH	TRBV19	TRBJ1-5
ASSLSWGTEAF	TRBV27	TRBJ1-1
ASSFGVSGVTEAF	TRBV5-8	TRBJ1-1
ASSKDRNSGANVLT	TRBV2	TRBJ2-6
ASSYSGGTNIQY	TRBV6-6	TRBJ2-4
ASSAWAGNEQF	TRBV2	TRBJ2-1
ASSRTAFSYEQY	TRBV5-5	TRBJ2-7
ASSLEGSGGLPNEQF	TRBV11-2	TRBJ2-1
ASTQQGDTGELF	TRBV18	TRBJ2-2
ASGYLEGYT	TRBV27	TRBJ1-2
ASSSTSEAF	TRBV5-4	TRBJ1-1
ASSLRGAGHEQY	TRBV5-6	TRBJ2-7
ASSVDINNEQF	TRBV9	TRBJ2-1
ASSTGPIGEQF	TRBV6-5	TRBJ2-1
ASSPESSGPYEQY	TRBV18	TRBJ2-7
ASAPSSNEQF	TRBV7-9	TRBJ2-1
ASQSAYEQY	TRBV6-1	TRBJ2-7
ASSRGGTSGYEQY	TRBV7-2	TRBJ2-7
ASSYSRVLNTEAF	TRBV6-5	TRBJ1-1
ASSLTPTGGLQPQH	TRBV27	TRBJ1-5
ASSLRTGGNEQY	TRBV28	TRBJ2-7
AISESGRHL	TRBV10-3	TRBJ1-2
ASGLSLGTGGRDTQY	TRBV12-5	TRBJ2-3
ASSPRTGFGQPQH	TRBV18	TRBJ1-5
ASSHPPTGVNQPQH	TRBV4-1	TRBJ1-5
ASSFNGGEQY	TRBV5-1	TRBJ2-7
ASSLARDRVSYEQY	TRBV5-8	TRBJ2-7
ASSPLTSGLPGELF	TRBV7-3	TRBJ2-2
SAGLIDKNEQF	TRBV29-1	TRBJ2-1
ASSLAGEKQY	TRBV5-1	TRBJ2-3
ASSRLGGEGNTIY	TRBV13	TRBJ1-3
ASMGGGRNQETQY	TRBV6-1	TRBJ2-5
ASSLSAGGDYEQY	TRBV28	TRBJ2-7
ASRDRGLNTGELF	TRBV6-1	TRBJ2-2
ASSLRLAGGANEQY	TRBV5-1	TRBJ2-7
ASSPRGGARVNEQF	TRBV7-3	TRBJ2-1
SVERLAGALNEQF	TRBV29-1	TRBJ2-1
ASSLAGSTNEKLF	TRBV5-1	TRBJ1-4
ASSSTHYEQY	TRBV7-2	TRBJ2-7
ASSDQQGEKLF	TRBV6-5	TRBJ1-4
ASSYSGRDQSYEQY	TRBV6-6	TRBJ2-7
ASSPYGTSGRVIEQF	TRBV7-9	TRBJ2-1
ASSQDMRESGANVLT	TRBV14	TRBJ2-6
ASSVLPSGRADTQY	TRBV9	TRBJ2-3
ASSLLRREETQY	TRBV5-6	TRBJ2-5
ASSLRTGGGSGDIQY	TRBV7-2	TRBJ2-4
ASSSGPWGEQF	TRBV6-9	TRBJ2-1
ASSLVGQRRVGYT	TRBV28	TRBJ1-2
ASCRAGWGTNTGELF	TRBV11-2	TRBJ2-2
ASSEKRGGGTKNIQY	TRBV27	TRBJ2-4
ASSPGASNYGYT	TRBV5-1	TRBJ1-2
ASSPVSRVQETQY	TRBV5-1	TRBJ2-5
ASSFLIGSYNEQF	TRBV7-2	TRBJ2-1
ASSKRPPGTTDTQY	TRBV21-1	TRBJ2-3